This record covers a single T cell receptor beta chain. What it binds is not known. The V gene's germline CDR1 is LGHNT and CDR2 FRNRAP. The CDR3 is made up of 13 amino acids. The V end was cut by 4 bases, the J end by 5 bases, with 11 bases between. TCRdb passed the reads through MiXCR, listing each CDR3 protein once. The sample carries about a million distinct CDR3 sequences, roughly 30% recorded once. The sample is drawn from a study of T cell repertoires in cytomegalovirus infection. Turning to the study itself: CMV epitopes in the study were HLA-C-restricted (recently identified) and HLA-B-restricted (well studied).

Study findings and constraints: CMV carriers with the relevant HLA were identified by cumulative public TCR beta family frequency.

The sequence was collected from a human donor in good health (CMV status not recorded). Some clones in this sample may be carry-over from other donors' samples. The source material was cultured CD8+ T cells from PBMCs, sampled from culture after CMV antigen stimulation. This rearrangement joins TRBV12-5 to TRBJ2-5; weak D call: TRBD2 (6 bases). The CDR3 region is CASGSGDEETQYF. As DNA, the CDR3 is TGTGCTAGTGGTTCGGGGGACGAGGAGACCCAGTACTTC. Complete variable domain (other parts from reference TRBV12-5 and TRBJ2-5): DARVTQTPRHKVTEMGQEVTMRCQPILGHNTVFWYRQTMMQGLELLAYFRNRAPLDDSGMPKDRFSAEMPDATLATLKIQPSEPRDSAVYFCASGSGDEETQYFGPGTRLLVL.